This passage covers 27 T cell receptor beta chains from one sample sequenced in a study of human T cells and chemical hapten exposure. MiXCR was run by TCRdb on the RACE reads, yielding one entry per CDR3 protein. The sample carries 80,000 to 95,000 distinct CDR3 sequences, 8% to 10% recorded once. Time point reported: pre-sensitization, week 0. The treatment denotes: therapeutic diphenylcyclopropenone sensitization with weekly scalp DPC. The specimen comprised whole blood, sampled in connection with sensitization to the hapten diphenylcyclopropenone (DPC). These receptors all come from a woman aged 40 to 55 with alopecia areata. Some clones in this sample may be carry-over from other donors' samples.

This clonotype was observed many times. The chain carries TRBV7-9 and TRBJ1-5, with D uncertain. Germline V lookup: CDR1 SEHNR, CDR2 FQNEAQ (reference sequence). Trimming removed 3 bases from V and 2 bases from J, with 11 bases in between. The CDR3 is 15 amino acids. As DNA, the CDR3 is TGTGCCAGCAGCTTTAGCCGGGCGGGCAATCAGCCCCAGCATTTT. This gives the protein CASSFSRAGNQPQHF. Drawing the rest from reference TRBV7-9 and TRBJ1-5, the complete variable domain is DTGVSQNPRHKITKRGQNVTFRCDPISEHNRLYWYRQTLGQGPEFLTYFQNEAQLEKSRLLSDRFSAERPKGSFSTLEIQRTEQGDSAMYLCASSFSRAGNQPQHFGDGTRLSIL.

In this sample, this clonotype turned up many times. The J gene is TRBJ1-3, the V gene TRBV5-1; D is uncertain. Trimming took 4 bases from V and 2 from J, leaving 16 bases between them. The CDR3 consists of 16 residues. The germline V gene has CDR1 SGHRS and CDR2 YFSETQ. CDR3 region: CASSLGSTPPGNTIYF. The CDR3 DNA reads TGCGCCAGCAGCCTAGGGTCCACTCCTCCTGGAAACACCATATATTTT.

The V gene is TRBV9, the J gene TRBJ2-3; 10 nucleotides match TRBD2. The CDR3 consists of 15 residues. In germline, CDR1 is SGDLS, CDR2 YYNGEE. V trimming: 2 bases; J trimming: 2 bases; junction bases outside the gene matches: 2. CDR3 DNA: TGTGCCAGCAGCGTCGGACTAGCGGACACAGATACGCAGTATTTT. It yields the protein CASSVGLADTDTQYF. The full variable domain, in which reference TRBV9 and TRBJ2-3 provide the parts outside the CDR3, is DSGVTQTPKHLITATGQRVTLRCSPRSGDLSVYWYQQSLDQGLQFLIQYYNGEERAKGNILERFSAQQFPDLHSELNLSSLELGDSALYFCASSVGLADTDTQYFGPGTRLTVL.

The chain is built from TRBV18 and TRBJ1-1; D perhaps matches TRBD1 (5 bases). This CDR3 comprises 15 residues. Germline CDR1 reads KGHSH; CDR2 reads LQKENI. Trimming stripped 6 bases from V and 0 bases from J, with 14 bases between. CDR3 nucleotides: TGTGCCAGCTCCCTGCTGGGGCCCCTGAACACTGAAGCTTTCTTT. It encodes CASSLLGPLNTEAFF.

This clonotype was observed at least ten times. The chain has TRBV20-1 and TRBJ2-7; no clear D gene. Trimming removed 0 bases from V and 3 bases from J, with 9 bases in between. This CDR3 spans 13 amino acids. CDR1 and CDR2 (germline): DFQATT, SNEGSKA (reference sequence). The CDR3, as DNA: TGCAGTGCTAGAGATCGGGCAGACTACGAGCAGTACTTC. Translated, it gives CSARDRADYEQYF.

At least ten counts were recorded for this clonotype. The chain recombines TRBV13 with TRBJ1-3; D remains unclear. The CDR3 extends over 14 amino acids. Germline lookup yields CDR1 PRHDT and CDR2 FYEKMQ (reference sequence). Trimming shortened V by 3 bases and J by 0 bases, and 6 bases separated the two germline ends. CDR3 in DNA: TGTGCCAGCAGCTTCAAGTACTCTGGAAACACCATATATTTT. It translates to CASSFKYSGNTIYF.

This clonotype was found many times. The CDR3: CASSPQTTGPPYNEQFF. The CDR3 DNA follows: TGTGCCAGCAGCCCCCAAACAACAGGGCCTCCCTACAATGAGCAGTTCTTC. This chain connects TRBV3-1 to TRBJ2-1; the D gene is possibly TRBD1 (6 bases). CDR1 is LGHDT, CDR2 YNNKEL, per germline (reference sequence). V was shortened by 4 bases and J by 2 bases, with 18 bases between the two germline ends. The CDR3 consists of 17 residues.

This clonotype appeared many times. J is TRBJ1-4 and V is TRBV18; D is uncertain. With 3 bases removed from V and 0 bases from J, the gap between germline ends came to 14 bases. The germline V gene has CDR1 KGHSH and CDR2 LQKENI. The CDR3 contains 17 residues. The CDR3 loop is CASSPGIQAATNEKLFF. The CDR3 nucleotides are TGTGCCAGCTCACCGGGTATCCAGGCAGCAACTAATGAAAAACTGTTTTTT.

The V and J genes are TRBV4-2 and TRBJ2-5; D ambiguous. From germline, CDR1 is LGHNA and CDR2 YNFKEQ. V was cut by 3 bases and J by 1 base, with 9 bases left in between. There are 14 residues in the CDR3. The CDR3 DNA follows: TGTGCCAGCAGCCACCTCTCGACCCAAGAGACCCAGTACTTC. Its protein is CASSHLSTQETQYF.

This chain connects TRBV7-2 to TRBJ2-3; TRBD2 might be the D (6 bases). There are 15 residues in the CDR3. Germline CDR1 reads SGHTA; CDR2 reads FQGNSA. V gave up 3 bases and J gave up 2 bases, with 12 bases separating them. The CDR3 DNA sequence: TGTGCCAGCAGCTTCTACGGGGGTCCCACAGATACGCAGTATTTT. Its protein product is CASSFYGGPTDTQYF. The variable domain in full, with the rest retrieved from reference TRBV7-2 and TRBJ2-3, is GAGVSQSPSNKVTEKGKDVELRCDPISGHTALYWYRQSLGQGLEFLIYFQGNSAPDKSGLPSDRFSAERTGGSVSTLTIQRTQQEDSAVYLCASSFYGGPTDTQYFGPGTRLTVL.

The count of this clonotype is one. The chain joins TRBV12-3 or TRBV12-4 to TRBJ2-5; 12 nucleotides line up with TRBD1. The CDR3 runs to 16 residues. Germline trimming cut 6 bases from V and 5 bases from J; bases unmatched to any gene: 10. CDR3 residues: CASSRTGTGGFETQYF. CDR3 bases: TGTGCCAGCAGCCGAACCGGGACAGGGGGCTTTGAGACCCAGTACTTC.

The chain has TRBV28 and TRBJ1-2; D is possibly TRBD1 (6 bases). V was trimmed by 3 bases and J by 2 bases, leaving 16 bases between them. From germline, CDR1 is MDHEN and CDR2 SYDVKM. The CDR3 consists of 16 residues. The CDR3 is CASSLFPGTLNYGYTF. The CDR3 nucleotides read TGTGCCAGCAGTTTGTTCCCAGGGACATTAAACTATGGCTACACCTTC.

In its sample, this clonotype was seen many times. CDR3 loop: CASSPGTQSTDTQYF. CDR3 bases: TGTGCCAGCAGCCCCGGGACTCAAAGCACAGATACGCAGTATTTT. The chain has TRBV6-2 or TRBV6-3 and TRBJ2-3, with a tentative D call TRBD2 (6 bases). The germline gives CDR1 MNHEY, CDR2 SVGEGT. This CDR3 contains 15 residues. V dropped 6 bases and J dropped 0 bases, with 13 bases sitting between them.

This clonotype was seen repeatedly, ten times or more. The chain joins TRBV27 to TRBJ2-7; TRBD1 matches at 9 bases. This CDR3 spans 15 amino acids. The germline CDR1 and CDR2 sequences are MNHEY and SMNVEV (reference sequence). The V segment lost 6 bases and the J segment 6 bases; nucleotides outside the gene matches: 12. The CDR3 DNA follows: TGTGCCAGCAGCTTTGTCGTACAGGGGGCGGGCGAGCAGTACTTC. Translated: CASSFVVQGAGEQYF.

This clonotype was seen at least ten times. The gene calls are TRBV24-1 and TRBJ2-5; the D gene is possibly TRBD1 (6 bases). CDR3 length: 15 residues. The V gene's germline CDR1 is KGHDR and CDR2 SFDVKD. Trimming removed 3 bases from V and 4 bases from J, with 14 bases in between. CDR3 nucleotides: TGTGCCACCAGTGATCCTACAGGGAAAGGAGAGACCCAGTACTTC. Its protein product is CATSDPTGKGETQYF.

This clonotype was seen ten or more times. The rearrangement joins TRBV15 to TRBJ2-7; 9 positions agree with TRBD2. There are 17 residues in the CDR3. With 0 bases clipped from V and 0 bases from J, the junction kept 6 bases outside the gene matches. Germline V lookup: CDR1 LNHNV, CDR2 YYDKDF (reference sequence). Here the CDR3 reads CATSREALAGDSYEQYF. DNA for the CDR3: TGTGCCACCAGCAGAGAAGCTTTAGCGGGGGACTCCTACGAGCAGTACTTC.

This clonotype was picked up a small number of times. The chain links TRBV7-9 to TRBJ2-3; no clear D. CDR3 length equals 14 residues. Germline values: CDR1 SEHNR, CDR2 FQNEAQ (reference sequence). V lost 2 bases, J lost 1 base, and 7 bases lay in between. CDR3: CASSLSMGTDTQYF. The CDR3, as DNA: TGTGCCAGCAGCTTATCCATGGGCACAGATACGCAGTATTTT.

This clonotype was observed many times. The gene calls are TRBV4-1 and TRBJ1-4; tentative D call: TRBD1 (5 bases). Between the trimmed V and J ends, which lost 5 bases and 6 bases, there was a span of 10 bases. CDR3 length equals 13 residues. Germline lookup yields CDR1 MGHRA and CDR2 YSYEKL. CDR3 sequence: CASSETADEKLFF. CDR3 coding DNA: TGCGCCAGCAGCGAGACAGCGGATGAAAAACTGTTTTTT.

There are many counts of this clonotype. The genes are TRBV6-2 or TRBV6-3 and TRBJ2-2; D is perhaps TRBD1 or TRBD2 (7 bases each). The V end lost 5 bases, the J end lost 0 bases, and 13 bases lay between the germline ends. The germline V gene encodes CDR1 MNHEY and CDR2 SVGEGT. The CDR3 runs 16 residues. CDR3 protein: CASSLQGGTNTGELFF. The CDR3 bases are TGTGCCAGCAGTCTTCAGGGGGGGACGAACACCGGGGAGCTGTTTTTT.

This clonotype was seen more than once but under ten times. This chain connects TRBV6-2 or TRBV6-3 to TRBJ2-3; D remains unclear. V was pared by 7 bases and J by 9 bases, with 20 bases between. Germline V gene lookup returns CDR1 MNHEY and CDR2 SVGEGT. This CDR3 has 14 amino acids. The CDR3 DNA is TGTGCCAGCATCGCGATGGCCCTCCTCGGGACGCAGTATTTT. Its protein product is CASIAMALLGTQYF.

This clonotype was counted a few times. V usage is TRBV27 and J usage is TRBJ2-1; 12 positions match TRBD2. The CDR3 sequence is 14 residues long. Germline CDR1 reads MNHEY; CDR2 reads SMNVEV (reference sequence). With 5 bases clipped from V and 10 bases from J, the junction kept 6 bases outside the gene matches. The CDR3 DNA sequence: TGTGCCAGCAGTGAGCTAGCGGGGGGGCACGAGCAGTTCTTC. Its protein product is CASSELAGGHEQFF.

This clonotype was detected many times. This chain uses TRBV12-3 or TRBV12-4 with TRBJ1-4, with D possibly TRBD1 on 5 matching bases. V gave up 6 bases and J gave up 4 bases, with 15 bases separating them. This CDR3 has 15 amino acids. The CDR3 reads CASRMRGDLNEKLFF. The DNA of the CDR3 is TGTGCCAGCAGGATGAGGGGTGACCTTAATGAAAAACTGTTTTTT.

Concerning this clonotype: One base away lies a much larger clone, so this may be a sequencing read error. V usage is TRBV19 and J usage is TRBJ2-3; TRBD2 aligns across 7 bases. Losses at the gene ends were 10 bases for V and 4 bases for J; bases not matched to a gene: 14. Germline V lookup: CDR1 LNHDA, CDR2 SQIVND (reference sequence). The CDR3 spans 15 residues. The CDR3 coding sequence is TGTGCCACTAGACGAGGACTAGATCATGCAGATACGCAGTATTTT. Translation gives CATRRGLDHADTQYF.

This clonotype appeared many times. Written as DNA, the CDR3 is TGTGCCATCAGACTCCCGGGACTAGCAACCGAGCAGTACTTC. Its translation: CAIRLPGLATEQYF. J is TRBJ2-7 and V is TRBV10-3; 9 bases line up with TRBD2. Trimming at V came to 6 bases and at J to 6 bases, leaving 9 bases not matched to a gene. Germline CDR1 ENHRY, CDR2 SYGVKD. There are 14 residues in the CDR3.

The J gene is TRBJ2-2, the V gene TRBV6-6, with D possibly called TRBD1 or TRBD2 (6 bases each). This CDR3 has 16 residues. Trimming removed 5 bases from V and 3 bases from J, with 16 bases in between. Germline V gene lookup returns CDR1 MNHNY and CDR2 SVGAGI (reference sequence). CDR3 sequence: CASSKRGTLYTGELFF. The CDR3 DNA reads TGTGCCAGCAGTAAGAGGGGGACTCTCTACACCGGGGAGCTGTTTTTT.

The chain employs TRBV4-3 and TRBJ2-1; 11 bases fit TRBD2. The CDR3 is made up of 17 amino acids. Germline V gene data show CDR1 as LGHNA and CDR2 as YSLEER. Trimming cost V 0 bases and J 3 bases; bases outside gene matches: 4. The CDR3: CASSQETSGAYYNEQFF. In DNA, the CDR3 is TGCGCCAGCAGCCAAGAGACTAGCGGGGCGTACTACAATGAGCAGTTCTTC.

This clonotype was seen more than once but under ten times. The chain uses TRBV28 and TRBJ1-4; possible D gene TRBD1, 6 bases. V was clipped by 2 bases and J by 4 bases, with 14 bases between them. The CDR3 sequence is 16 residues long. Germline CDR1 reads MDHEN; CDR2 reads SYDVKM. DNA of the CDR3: TGTGCCAGCAGTTTAGGGGGGGCCCTTATTAATGAAAAACTGTTTTTT. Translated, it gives CASSLGGALINEKLFF.